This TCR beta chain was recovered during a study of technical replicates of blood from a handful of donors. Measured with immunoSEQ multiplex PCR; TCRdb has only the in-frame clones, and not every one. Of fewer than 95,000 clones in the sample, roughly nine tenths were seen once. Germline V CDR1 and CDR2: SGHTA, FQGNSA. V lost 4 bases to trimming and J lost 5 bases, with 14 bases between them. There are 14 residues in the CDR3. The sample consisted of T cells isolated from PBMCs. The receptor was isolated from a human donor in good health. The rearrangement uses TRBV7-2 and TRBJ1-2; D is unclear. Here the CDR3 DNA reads TGTGCCAGCAGCTCTGACTGGTCCGGGTATGGCTACACCTTC. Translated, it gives CASSSDWSGYGYTF.